This T cell receptor beta chain was found in a study of OX40 agonist ivuxolimab in advanced cancers. As for this clone: What it binds is not known.

Measured with immunoSEQ multiplex PCR; TCRdb has only the in-frame clones, and not every one. Among about 83,000 clones listed, about 86% were seen once. Overall study results and limits: By week 6 at 0.1 to 3.0 mg/kg, blood CD4+ and CD8+ T cells had expanded clonally. The study found that CD8+ T cells averaged more expanded clones than CD4+. Among expanded peripheral T cells, antigen specificity went undetermined.

Germline CDR1 MDHEN, CDR2 SYDVKM. The CDR3 is made up of 13 amino acids. Losses at the gene ends were 4 bases for V and 14 bases for J; bases not matched to a gene: 7. The chain uses TRBV28 and TRBJ2-4; the match to TRBD1 covers 11 bases. The clonotype was recovered from an adult with an advanced solid tumor such as melanoma, head and neck, liver or kidney cancer. Sequences were derived from CD4+ or CD8+ T cells sorted from blood, sampled in a trial of the OX40 agonist ivuxolimab. The CDR3 DNA is TGTGCCAGCAGTTCACCGGACAGGGGGCTAGAGTACTTC. Amino acids: CASSSPDRGLEYF.